This is a list of T cell receptor beta chains from one sample in a study of response to subunit inactivated influenza vaccine. TCRdb re-called the RT-PCR reads through MiXCR, storing one row per CDR3 protein. The sample lists roughly 650,000 distinct CDR3 sequences; roughly 14% were seen once. This sample comprised PBMCs from blood, obtained roughly 12 days after vaccination. These receptors all come from a man aged 45 to 65 who received an inactivated influenza vaccine. The CDR3 runs from the conserved cysteine through the conserved F or W. D genes are given only for firm matches. The size of a clone is reported for some rows only, either as once, few or many, or as a class for expanded clones.

>few|TRBJ2-1|TRBV10-3|16|NA
CAISESTLGSNNEQFF
TGTGCCATCAGTGAGTCGACTCTCGGGAGCAACAATGAGCAGTTCTTC
>few|TRBJ2-7|TRBV20-1|13|TRBD1
CSASDRGSVEQYF
TGCAGTGCCTCGGACAGGGGTTCAGTCGAGCAGTACTTC
>NA|TRBJ2-7|TRBV12-3/TRBV12-4|15|NA
CASSPLGGGGDEQYF
TGTGCCAGCAGTCCGCTCGGGGGCGGCGGCGACGAGCAGTACTTC
>NA|TRBJ2-1|TRBV7-9|16|TRBD2
CASSFTSGGAYNEQFF
TGTGCCAGCAGCTTTACTAGCGGGGGGGCCTACAATGAGCAGTTCTTC
>NA|TRBJ1-4|TRBV5-5|15|NA
CASSRQIATNEKLFF
TGTGCCAGCAGCCGACAGATCGCAACTAATGAAAAACTGTTTTTT
>many|TRBJ1-5|TRBV7-8|15|TRBD1
CASSYGQNSGGRQHF
TGTGCCAGCAGCTACGGACAAAATTCAGGGGGCCGGCAGCATTTT
>NA|TRBJ1-1|TRBV6-5|14|NA
CASSYAQMNTEAFF
TGTGCCAGCAGTTACGCACAGATGAACACTGAAGCTTTCTTT
>few|TRBJ2-3|TRBV6-2/TRBV6-3|14|NA
CASSYGRTADTQYF
TGTGCCAGCAGTTACGGCCGAACAGCCGATACGCAGTATTTT
>NA|TRBJ2-7|TRBV5-1|15|TRBD1
CASSLEMTGGYEQYF
TGCGCCAGCAGCTTGGAAATGACAGGGGGCTACGAGCAGTACTTC
>few|TRBJ2-7|TRBV12-3/TRBV12-4|15|NA
CASSGGGQRTYEQYF
TGTGCCAGCAGTGGGGGCGGACAGCGTACCTACGAGCAGTACTTC
>few|TRBJ1-3|TRBV4-3|16|NA
CASSQEVPVRGNTIYF
TGCGCCAGCAGCCAGGAGGTCCCCGTCAGAGGAAACACCATATATTTT
>few|TRBJ2-1|TRBV4-3|15|TRBD2
CASSQVGEGYNEQFF
TGCGCCAGCAGCCAAGTTGGGGAGGGCTACAATGAGCAGTTCTTC
>few|TRBJ1-1|TRBV4-1|15|NA
CASSHIDRSETEAFF
TGCGCCAGCAGCCACATAGACAGGTCGGAGACTGAAGCTTTCTTT
>NA|TRBJ2-1|TRBV19|16|TRBD2
CASRANGREGYNEQFF
TGTGCCAGTAGGGCCAATGGGCGGGAGGGCTACAATGAGCAGTTCTTC
>many|TRBJ1-1|TRBV7-9|11|NA
CASSSETEAFF
TGTGCCAGCAGCTCCGAAACTGAAGCTTTCTTT
>few|TRBJ2-1|TRBV7-8|15|NA
CASSFSPGPYNEQFF
TGTGCCAGCAGCTTCTCACCGGGACCATACAATGAGCAGTTCTTC
>few|TRBJ1-2|TRBV10-2|12|TRBD1
CASRKQGYGYTF
TGCGCCAGCAGAAAACAGGGGTATGGCTACACCTTC
>few|TRBJ1-4|TRBV28|13|TRBD1
CASRTQGVEKLFF
TGTGCCAGCAGGACCCAGGGGGTCGAAAAACTGTTTTTT
>NA|TRBJ1-1|TRBV12-3/TRBV12-4|13|NA
CASSFPGALLAFF
TGTGCCAGCAGTTTCCCAGGGGCTTTACTCGCTTTCTTT
>few|TRBJ2-1|TRBV5-1|12|NA
CASSFSNSEQFF
TGCGCCAGCAGCTTTTCAAACAGTGAGCAGTTCTTC
>NA|TRBJ2-5|TRBV11-2|15|NA
CASSLGAVGRETQYF
TGTGCCAGCAGCTTAGGGGCAGTCGGGCGGGAGACCCAGTACTTC
>many|TRBJ2-5|TRBV12-3/TRBV12-4|18|NA
CASSFGYGLTVAVETQYF
TGTGCCAGCAGTTTTGGATACGGGCTGACCGTGGCTGTGGAGACCCAGTACTTC
>NA|TRBJ2-1|TRBV24-1|11|NA
CATSDFYGQFF
TGTGCCACCAGTGATTTCTACGGACAGTTCTTC
>few|TRBJ2-1|TRBV12-3/TRBV12-4|15|TRBD2
CASLGGGALYNEQFF
TGTGCCAGCCTCGGCGGGGGGGCCTTGTACAATGAGCAGTTCTTC
>few|TRBJ2-1|TRBV20-1|12|NA
CSAGITGYEQFF
TGCAGTGCTGGGATTACAGGGTATGAGCAGTTCTTC
>NA|TRBJ1-2|TRBV5-1|14|NA
CASSPDSFSGGYTF
TGCGCCAGCAGCCCTGACAGCTTTAGCGGTGGCTACACCTTC
>few|TRBJ1-2|TRBV12-3/TRBV12-4|14|NA
CASRAGTGSYGYTF
TGTGCCAGCAGGGCCGGCACAGGGAGCTATGGCTACACCTTC
>NA|TRBJ2-1|TRBV11-2|16|NA
CASSSIKRSAYNEQFF
TGTGCCAGCAGCTCGATTAAGCGGTCGGCATACAATGAGCAGTTCTTC
>few|TRBJ2-7|TRBV9|14|TRBD2
CASSGSGVNYEQYF
TGTGCCAGCAGCGGTAGCGGGGTAAACTACGAGCAGTACTTC
>NA|TRBJ2-5|TRBV10-1|15|NA
CASSEQTGPQETQYF
TGCGCCAGCAGTGAACAAACAGGGCCCCAAGAGACCCAGTACTTC